This T cell receptor beta chain was recorded in a study of PD-L1 blockade in urothelial cancer. Study context: At some point between 2014 and 2016 therapy began: atezolizumab 1,200 mg intravenously every 3 weeks. Blood was tested 3 weeks (second dose) and 6 weeks into treatment.

Described time point: pretreatment peripheral blood. Each patient gave between 1 and 8 samples, pretreatment and on-treatment. The CDR3 runs 15 residues. V shed 0 bases and J 2 bases; nucleotides not matched to a gene: 4. In germline, CDR1 is SGHRS, CDR2 YFSETQ. Sequencing used immunoSEQ multiplex PCR; TCRdb keeps in-frame clones, though not all of them. Among about 74,000 clones listed, about 90% were seen once. The source material was PBMCs, sampled around atezolizumab (anti-PD-L1) treatment. The TCR comes from an older man with urothelial cancer. V is TRBV5-1 and J is TRBJ2-5; 7 bases match TRBD1. The CDR3 region is CASSLGDRDQETQYF. The CDR3 DNA reads as TGCGCCAGCAGCTTGGGGGACAGAGATCAAGAGACCCAGTACTTC.